This TCR beta chain originates from a study of blood T cell repertoires in COVID-19. Across the study: In each case, the material was cDNA or gDNA derived from T cells, B-cell-depleted T cells, or PBMCs.

Measured with immunoSEQ multiplex PCR; TCRdb has only the in-frame clones, and not every one. The sample records around 150,000 clones, approximately 89% being singletons. The CDR3 length is 16 residues. This receptor was obtained from a man in his sixties with active or convalescent COVID-19. The V call is TRBV12-2, the J call TRBJ2-3; the DNA was not compared with TRBD2, the D call given in the table. TRBV12-2 is given as a pseudogene. The specimen was peripheral blood. CDR3 in DNA: TGTGCAAGTCGCCACCGGGACTCTCCTAGCACAGATACGCAGTATTTT. It is translated as CASRHRDSPSTDTQYF.